A selection of T cell receptor beta chains follows, all from one sample in a study of blood T cell repertoires in COVID-19. Only in-frame clones appear in the TCRdb table, and some are missing; sequencing was by immunoSEQ multiplex PCR. The sample consists of some 150,000 clones, roughly 81% of them appearing once. The sequenced sample was peripheral blood. These receptors all stem from a woman in her fifties or sixties with active or convalescent COVID-19. CDR3s include the opening cysteine and the closing phenylalanine or tryptophan. A D gene is named only where the DNA matches it firmly. Some rows mark clone size as missing; the rest say once, few, many or name a class of expanded clone.

J gene	V gene	D gene	clone size	CDR3 DNA	CDR3 protein
TRBJ2-7	TRBV11-2	-	once	TGTGCCAGCAGCCTCCTATACGAGCAGTACTTC	CASSLLYEQYF
TRBJ2-7	TRBV5-6	TRBD2	-	TGTGCCAGCAGCTCGACGGTCGGAGGACTAGCGGGACCCTACGAGCAGTACTTC	CASSSTVGGLAGPYEQYF
TRBJ1-4	TRBV3-1/TRBV3-2	TRBD1	-	TGTGCCAGCAGCCAAGATCTAGGGACTCAGGGACAGGGGAATGAAAAACTGTTTTTT	CASSQDLGTQGQGNEKLFF
TRBJ2-7	TRBV5-6	-	once	TGTGCCAGCAGCTTACAGGGAGTGAACTACGAGCAGTACTTC	CASSLQGVNYEQYF
TRBJ2-1	TRBV11-2	-	-	TGTGCCAGCAGCCCCATGGGGCAATCCTACAATGAGCAGTTCTTC	CASSPMGQSYNEQFF
TRBJ2-7	TRBV4-3	TRBD1	-	TGCGCCAGCAGCCGAGGACAGGGTTACGAGCAGTACTTC	CASSRGQGYEQYF
TRBJ2-3	TRBV18	TRBD2	-	TGTGCCAGCAGTAGCGGGGGGGTCTCGATGGATACGCAGTATTTT	CASSSGGVSMDTQYF
TRBJ2-7	TRBV21-1	-	-	TGTGCCAGCCGGCGAATTAGGGCTAGCGGAACATACGAGCAGTACTTC	CASRRIRASGTYEQYF
TRBJ2-3	TRBV24-1	TRBD2	few	TGTGCCACCGGAAGCGGGAGACTCACAGATACGCAGTATTTT	CATGSGRLTDTQYF
TRBJ1-1	TRBV5-1	-	-	TGCGCCAGCAGCTTGGAACCCACTATGAACACTGAAGCTTTCTTT	CASSLEPTMNTEAFF
TRBJ1-1	TRBV18	TRBD1	-	TGTGCCAGCTCTCCGGGACAGGGGGGCACTGAAGCTTTCTTT	CASSPGQGGTEAFF
TRBJ1-6	TRBV6-2/TRBV6-3	TRBD1	once	TGTGCCAGCAGTGCTATCGGACAGGGTAATTCACCCCTCCACTTT	CASSAIGQGNSPLHF
TRBJ1-6	TRBV7-2	TRBD1	-	TGTGCCAGCAGCACGAGGACAGGGGGAAGGACACCCCTCCACTTT	CASSTRTGGRTPLHF
TRBJ2-2	TRBV10-3	TRBD1	-	TGTGCCATCAGTGCAGGGGGTTCCGGGGAGCTGTTTTTT	CAISAGGSGELFF